This T cell receptor beta chain was identified during a study of blood T cell repertoires in COVID-19. Study-wide context: COVID-19 samples from acute and convalescent phases originated in the United States, Italy and Spain. PBMCs, B-cell-depleted T cells, or T cells were the source of the cDNA or gDNA that made up the material.

Authors' processing steps: Nucleated cell counts were estimated from reference gene primer amplification. This table comes from immunoSEQ multiplex PCR, and its TCRdb copy is limited to in-frame clones, with some not included. The DNA gave D and trimming, while V, J and clone size come from that table. The sample lists under 75,000 clones, about two thirds occurring once. Recruited during active infection, patients (from Seattle) were subsequently followed longitudinally. The CDR3 consists of 13 residues. V gave up 7 bases and J gave up 4 bases, with 12 bases separating them. Germline lookup yields CDR1 LNHDA and CDR2 SQIVND (reference sequence).

The source is a woman aged 70-85 years with COVID-19, enrolled during active disease. The chain combines TRBV19 with TRBJ2-3; maybe TRBD2 (5 bases). The sequenced material came from peripheral blood. The CDR3 DNA follows: TGTGCCAGTAAAGACGGGAACGCAGATACGCAGTATTTT. Its translation is CASKDGNADTQYF.